The clone carrying this T cell receptor beta chain has more than one count but fewer than ten. What was sequenced were expressed TCRB transcripts, since all of the isolated RNA had been reverse transcribed. Measured with immunoSEQ multiplex PCR; TCRdb has only the in-frame clones, and not every one. Found here are fewer than 200,000 clones, about 13% of them singletons; the top ten hold less than 0.7%. The data originate from a study of beta chain features in type 1 diabetes. Germline loops: CDR1 SGHNT, CDR2 YENEEA. J was trimmed by 4 bases and V by 4 bases; bases with no gene match: 3. The CDR3 has 14 residues.

The receptor was derived from a woman younger than 30 in good health. The rearrangement joins TRBV11-3 to TRBJ2-5; 10 nucleotides line up with TRBD1. Source material: central memory CD4+ T cells from blood. The CDR3 spells CASSSTGGRETQYF. In nucleotides, the CDR3 is TGTGCCAGCAGCTCGACAGGGGGCCGAGAGACCCAGTACTTC.